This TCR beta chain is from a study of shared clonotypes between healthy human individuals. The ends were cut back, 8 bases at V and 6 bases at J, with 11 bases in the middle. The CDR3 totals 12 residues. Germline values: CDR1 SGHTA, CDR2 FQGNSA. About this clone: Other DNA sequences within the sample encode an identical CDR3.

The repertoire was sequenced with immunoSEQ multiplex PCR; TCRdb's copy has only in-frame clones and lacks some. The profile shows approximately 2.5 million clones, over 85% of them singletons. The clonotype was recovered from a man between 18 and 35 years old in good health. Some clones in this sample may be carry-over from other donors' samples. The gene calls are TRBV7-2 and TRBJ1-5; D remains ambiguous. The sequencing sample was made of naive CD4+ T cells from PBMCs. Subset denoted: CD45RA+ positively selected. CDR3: CASSLGGQPQHF. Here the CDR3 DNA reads TGTGCCAGCTCACTGGGTGGTCAGCCCCAGCATTTT.